The 4 T cell receptor beta chains listed next were all sequenced from one sample in a study of T-cell reconstitution after alpha-beta-depleted transplantation in children. During its preparation, the TCRbeta library received unique molecular identifiers. Via MiXCR, TCRdb re-called the PCR reads, giving one row per CDR3 protein. The profile shows 670,000 or so distinct CDR3 sequences, around 13% of them singletons. Sequencing used PBMCs, obtained before TCRalphabeta/CD19-depleted stem cell transplant. These receptors originate from a girl aged 2-9 years with congenital amegakaryocytic thrombocytopenia, due to receive a stem cell transplant.

Many counts were recorded for this clonotype. The CDR3 nucleotides read TGCAGTGCTATACCCTCAAGCGGGGCAGGGGATATGTACGAGCAGTACTTC. Encoded protein: CSAIPSSGAGDMYEQYF. The chain recombines TRBV20-1 with TRBJ2-7; weak D call: TRBD2 (7 bases). The CDR3 extends over 17 amino acids. V gave up 4 bases and J gave up 4 bases, with 26 bases separating them. Germline assignment: CDR1 DFQATT and CDR2 SNEGSKA (reference sequence).

This clonotype was counted many times. The J gene is TRBJ2-7, the V gene TRBV20-1; 10 positions match TRBD2. Looked up from germline, CDR1 is DFQATT and CDR2 is SNEGSKA (reference sequence). The V and J ends lost 6 bases and 3 bases, in that order; junction bases with no gene match: 11. CDR3 length: 15 amino acids. CDR3 nucleotides: TGCAGTGCCCAACAACCTAGCGGGAGAGACTACGAGCAGTACTTC. The encoded protein is CSAQQPSGRDYEQYF.

This clonotype has only a few counts. The chain carries TRBV29-1 and TRBJ2-1; possibly TRBD1 for D (5 bases). Germline CDR1 reads SQVTM; CDR2 reads ANQGSEA. The CDR3 loop spans 16 amino acids. With 6 bases removed from V and 0 bases from J, the gap between germline ends came to 18 bases. The CDR3 protein is CSVKSWRQSSYNEQFF. DNA of the CDR3: TGCAGCGTAAAATCGTGGAGACAGAGCTCCTACAATGAGCAGTTCTTC.

This clonotype has a count of ten or more. The chain uses TRBV6-1 and TRBJ2-1; tentatively, D is TRBD2 (6 bases). V was clipped by 6 bases and J by 9 bases, with 15 bases between them. Germline values: CDR1 MNHNS, CDR2 SASEGT. This CDR3 has 13 residues. CDR3 amino acids: CASSLGLSGEQFF. The CDR3 DNA reads TGTGCCAGCAGCCTAGGACTATCCGGTGAGCAGTTCTTC.